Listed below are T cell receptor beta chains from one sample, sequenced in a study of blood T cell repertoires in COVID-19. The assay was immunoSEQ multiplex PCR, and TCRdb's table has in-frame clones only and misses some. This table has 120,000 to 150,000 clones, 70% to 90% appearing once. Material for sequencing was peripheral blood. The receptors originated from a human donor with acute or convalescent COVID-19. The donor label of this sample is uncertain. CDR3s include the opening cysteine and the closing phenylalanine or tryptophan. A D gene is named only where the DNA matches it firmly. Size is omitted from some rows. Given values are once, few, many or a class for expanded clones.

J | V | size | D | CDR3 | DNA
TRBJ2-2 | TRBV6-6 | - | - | CASSFLSGELFF | TGTGCCAGCAGCTTCCTAAGCGGGGAGCTGTTTTTT
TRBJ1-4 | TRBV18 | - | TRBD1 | CASSPRQQGHNEKLFF | TGTGCCAGCTCACCACGACAACAGGGGCATAATGAAAAACTGTTTTTT
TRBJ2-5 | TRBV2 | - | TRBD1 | CASSREQGGLETQYF | TGTGCCAGCAGTAGAGAACAGGGGGGTTTGGAGACCCAGTACTTC
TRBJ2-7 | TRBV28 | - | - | CASSRHYEQYF | TGTGCCAGCAGTAGACATTACGAGCAGTACTTC
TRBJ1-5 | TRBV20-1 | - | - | CSASAGSNQPQHF | TGCAGTGCTAGTGCAGGGTCCAATCAGCCCCAGCATTTT
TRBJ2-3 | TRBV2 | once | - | CASSEGRGPDTQYF | TGTGCCAGCAGTGAAGGCAGGGGTCCGGATACGCAGTATTTT
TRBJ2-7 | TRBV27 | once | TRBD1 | CASSLEGGMSYEQYF | TGTGCCAGCAGTTTAGAAGGGGGCATGTCCTACGAGCAGTACTTC
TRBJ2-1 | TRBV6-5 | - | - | CASSSTGSRAQFF | TGTGCCAGCAGTTCTACAGGGTCCCGGGCGCAGTTCTTC
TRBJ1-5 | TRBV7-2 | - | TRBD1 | CASSRRTGGNQPQHF | TGTGCCAGCAGCCGTCGGACAGGGGGAAATCAGCCCCAGCATTTT
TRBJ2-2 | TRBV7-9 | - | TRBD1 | CASSNTGQGVTGELFF | TGTGCCAGCAGCAATACGGGACAGGGGGTTACCGGGGAGCTGTTTTTT
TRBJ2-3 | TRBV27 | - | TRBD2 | CASRGLAGSTDTQYF | TGTGCCAGCAGGGGACTAGCGGGGAGCACAGATACGCAGTATTTT
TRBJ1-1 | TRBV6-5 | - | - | CASRPLDRGNTEAFF | TGTGCCAGCAGACCACTGGACAGAGGGAACACTGAAGCTTTCTTT
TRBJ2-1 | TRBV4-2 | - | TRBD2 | CASSQVAGSYNEQFF | TGTGCCAGCAGCCAAGTAGCGGGTTCCTACAATGAGCAGTTCTTC
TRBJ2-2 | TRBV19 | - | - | CASSKPAGLSNTGELFF | TGTGCCAGTAGTAAGCCCGCAGGGTTGTCCAACACCGGGGAGCTGTTTTTT
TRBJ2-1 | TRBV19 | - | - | CASSLGSGPRNEQFF | TGTGCCAGTAGTCTCGGCAGCGGGCCACGGAATGAGCAGTTCTTC
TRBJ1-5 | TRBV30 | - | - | CAWRSNSGSQPQHF | TGTGCCTGGAGGTCTAATTCAGGCTCTCAGCCCCAGCATTTT
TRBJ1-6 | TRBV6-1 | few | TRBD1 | CASSELDRGNSPLHF | TGTGCCAGCAGTGAGCTAGACAGGGGAAATTCACCCCTCCACTTT
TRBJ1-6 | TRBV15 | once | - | CATSIEDNSPLHF | TGTGCCACCAGCATTGAGGATAATTCACCCCTCCACTTT
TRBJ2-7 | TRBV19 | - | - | CASSISYGGSYEQYF | TGTGCCAGTAGTATCTCGTATGGCGGTTCCTACGAGCAGTACTTC
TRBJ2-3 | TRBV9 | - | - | CASSAVTSTDTQYF | TGTGCCAGCAGCGCTGTTACTAGCACAGATACGCAGTATTTT
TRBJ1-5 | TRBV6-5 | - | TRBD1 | CASSLQGFRSNQPQHF | TGTGCCAGCAGTTTACAGGGGTTTAGGAGCAATCAGCCCCAGCATTTT
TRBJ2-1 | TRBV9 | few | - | CASSVQGMTYNEQFF | TGTGCCAGCAGCGTACAGGGTATGACCTACAATGAGCAGTTCTTC
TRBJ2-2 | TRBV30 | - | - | CAWSVDSTAGELFF | TGTGCCTGGAGTGTGGACAGTACAGCCGGGGAGCTGTTTTTT
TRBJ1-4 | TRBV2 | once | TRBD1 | CASSQPGQGNEKLFF | TGTGCCAGCAGCCAACCGGGACAGGGGAATGAAAAACTGTTTTTT
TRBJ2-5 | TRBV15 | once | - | CATSRDDSPGTQYF | TGTGCCACCAGCAGAGACGACTCCCCGGGGACCCAGTACTTC
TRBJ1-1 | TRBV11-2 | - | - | CASSPHRALDTEAFF | TGTGCCAGCAGCCCACACAGGGCATTGGACACTGAAGCTTTCTTT